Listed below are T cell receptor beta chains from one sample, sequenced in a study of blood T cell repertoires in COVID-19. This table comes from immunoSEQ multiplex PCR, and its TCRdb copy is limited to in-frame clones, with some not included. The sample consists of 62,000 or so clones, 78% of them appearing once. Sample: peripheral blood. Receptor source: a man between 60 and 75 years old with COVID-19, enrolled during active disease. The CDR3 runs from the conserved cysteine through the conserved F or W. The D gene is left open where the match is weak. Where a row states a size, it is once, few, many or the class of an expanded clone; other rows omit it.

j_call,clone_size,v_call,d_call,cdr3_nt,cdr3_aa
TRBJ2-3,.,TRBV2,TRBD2,TGTGCCAGCAAGGAGCGGGAGGTGGAGACGCAGTATTTT,CASKEREVETQYF
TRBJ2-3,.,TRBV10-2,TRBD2,TGCGCCAGCAGTGAGTGGAGCGGGGGGACCACAGATACGCAGTATTTT,CASSEWSGGTTDTQYF
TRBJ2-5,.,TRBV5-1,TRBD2,TGCGCCAGCAGCTTGGAGTCTAGCGGGGAAGAGACCCAGTACTTC,CASSLESSGEETQYF
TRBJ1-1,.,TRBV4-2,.,TGTGCCAGCAGCCAAGATCGGGAGAACACTGAAGCTTTCTTT,CASSQDRENTEAFF
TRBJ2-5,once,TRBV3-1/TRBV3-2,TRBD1,TGTGCCAGCAGCCAAGGACGGACAGGGGGCAAGGAGACCCAGTACTTC,CASSQGRTGGKETQYF
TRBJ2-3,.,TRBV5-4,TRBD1,TGTGCCAGCAGCCCCCAGACAGGGAGAAAAGATACGCAGTATTTT,CASSPQTGRKDTQYF
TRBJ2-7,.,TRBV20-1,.,TGCAGTGCTAGAACCGGCTACGAGCAGTACTTC,CSARTGYEQYF
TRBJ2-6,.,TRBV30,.,TGTGCCTGGAAGTTTTGGGGCGGTGGGGCCAACGTCCTGACTTTC,CAWKFWGGGANVLTF
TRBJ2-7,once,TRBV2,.,TGTGCCAGCGTACTAGAATCATCCTCCGAGCAGTACTTC,CASVLESSSEQYF
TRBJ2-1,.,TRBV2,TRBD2,TGTGCCAGCAAAAGTGTAGCGGGAGGGCCTCAGTTCTTC,CASKSVAGGPQFF
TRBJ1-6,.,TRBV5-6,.,TGTGCCAGCACGAATCCAGGGGCAAATTCACCCCTCCACTTT,CASTNPGANSPLHF
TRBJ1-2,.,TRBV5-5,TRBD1,TGTGCCAGCAGGCCCCCCGGGACAGAGTCTATAGGCTACACCTTC,CASRPPGTESIGYTF
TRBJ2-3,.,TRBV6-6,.,TGTGCCACCTCGACAGGACTTAGGGATACGCAGTATTTT,CATSTGLRDTQYF
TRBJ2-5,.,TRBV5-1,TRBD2,TGCGCCAGCAGCTACGGGACTAGCGAAGAGACCCAGTACTTC,CASSYGTSEETQYF